This T cell receptor (beta chain) was captured by sequencing in a study of CD8+CD57+ T cells in acquired aplastic anemia. About the research overall: The DNA of sorted CD4+ and CD8+ cells averaged about 3 ug. CD4+ cells from healthy donors averaged approximately 11 million reads.

General study findings and limits: The number of CD8+ CDR3 sequences shared by patients and controls was fewer than 35.

Notes on this clonotype: Its antigen is not known.

It was genomic DNA that served as the template for profiling TCR beta VDJ and CDR3. TCRdb recomputed calls from the reads with MiXCR, one row per CDR3 protein. Among just over 400,000 distinct CDR3 sequences listed, roughly 64% were seen once. The sample consisted of sorted CD4+, CD8+, or CD8+CD57+ T cells (not recorded which) from PBMCs. This receptor was identified in a human donor in good health, serving as a control.

The CDR3 loop is CASRDNNRGTDYGYTF. The CDR3 DNA follows: TGCGCCAGCAGGGACAACAACAGGGGAACAGACTATGGCTACACCTTC. V usage is TRBV10-2 and J usage is TRBJ1-2; 7 nucleotides match TRBD1. The J segment lost 3 bases and the V segment lost 6 bases, leaving 13 bases of the junction unmatched. The CDR3 extends over 16 amino acids. CDR1 WSHSY and CDR2 SAAADI come from the germline V gene.